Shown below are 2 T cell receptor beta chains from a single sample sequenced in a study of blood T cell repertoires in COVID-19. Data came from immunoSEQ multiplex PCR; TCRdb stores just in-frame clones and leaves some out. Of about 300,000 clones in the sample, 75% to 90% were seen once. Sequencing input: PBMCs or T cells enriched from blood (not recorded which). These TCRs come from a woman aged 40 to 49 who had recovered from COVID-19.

The CDR3 DNA follows: TGTGCCAGCAGCTTAGAGGGACTAGCGGGAGTGGGCACCGGGGAGCTGTTTTTT. This gives the protein CASSLEGLAGVGTGELFF. The V gene is TRBV7-2, the J gene TRBJ2-2, with 14 bases fitting TRBD2. Looked up from germline, CDR1 is SGHTA and CDR2 is FQGNSA. The CDR3 sequence is 18 residues long. V lost 1 base to trimming and J lost 4 bases; unmatched junction nucleotides: 5. Full variable domain (outside the CDR3, taken from reference TRBV7-2 and TRBJ2-2): GAGVSQSPSNKVTEKGKDVELRCDPISGHTALYWYRQSLGQGLEFLIYFQGNSAPDKSGLPSDRFSAERTGGSVSTLTIQRTQQEDSAVYLCASSLEGLAGVGTGELFFGEGSRLTVL.

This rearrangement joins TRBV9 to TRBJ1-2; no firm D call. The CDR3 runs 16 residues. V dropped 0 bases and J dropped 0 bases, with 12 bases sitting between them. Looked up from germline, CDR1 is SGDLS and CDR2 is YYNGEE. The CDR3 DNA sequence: TGTGCCAGCAGCGTAGGGAGAGAGGGTACTAACTATGGCTACACCTTC. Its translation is CASSVGREGTNYGYTF. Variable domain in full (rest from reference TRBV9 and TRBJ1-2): DSGVTQTPKHLITATGQRVTLRCSPRSGDLSVYWYQQSLDQGLQFLIQYYNGEERAKGNILERFSAQQFPDLHSELNLSSLELGDSALYFCASSVGREGTNYGYTFGSGTRLTVV.